This T cell receptor beta chain was obtained from a study of blood T cells in healthy people across ages. Study observations and caveats: Fewer expanded clones and more diversity marked long-lived versus aged donors. Naive T cell percentage strongly correlated with TCR beta diversity.

Worth noting for this clonotype: As yet, its antigen is unknown.

The germline V gene has CDR1 SNHLY and CDR2 FYNNEI. This CDR3 contains 17 residues. V lost 5 bases, J lost 0 bases, and 17 bases lay in between. PCR was performed a second time for about 7 to 11 cycles using a sample-barcoded 5' primer and a J-beta primer mix. A tag from a template-switch adaptor with 12 random nucleotides marked each cDNA molecule. A single record per CDR3 protein comes from TCRdb applying MiXCR to the 5' RACE reads. The sample has hundreds of thousands of distinct CDR3 sequences; 29% are singletons. Total RNA extraction produced at least 5.5 micrograms (per sample) for the study. Sequenced: blood. The chain links TRBV2 to TRBJ2-4; D not certain. This TCR derives from a woman aged 80 or over in good health. CDR3 sequence (DNA): TGTGCCAGCAGTACTCCCGCGGCTTTCTTAGCCAAAAACATTCAGTACTTC. Protein: CASSTPAAFLAKNIQYF.